Shown below are 5 T cell receptor beta chains from a single sample sequenced in a study of CD8+CD57+ T cells in acquired aplastic anemia (dated 2018 in TCRdb). Data came from an Illumina HiSeq 2000. TCR beta VDJ combination and CDR3 sequence profiling used genomic DNA as the template. In TCRdb, the public reads were trimmed at Q25 with fastp and aligned with MiXCR, with productive beta chains retained. For every CDR3 protein sequence, its rows merge into one entry that carries the most common genes and DNA. The sample table holds some 200,000 distinct CDR3 sequences, of which nearly 50% were seen once. Of the sample, about 8.8% falls within the top ten clones. Expansion of CD8+CD57+ cells had been shown by flow cytometry in the patients chosen for sequencing. Sequences were obtained from sorted CD4+, CD8+, or CD8+CD57+ T cells (not recorded which) from PBMCs. These TCRs come from a human donor with aplastic anemia.

This clonotype was detected many times. The chain links TRBV9 to TRBJ2-1; 9 bases agree with TRBD2. This CDR3 is 15 amino acids long. Germline loops: CDR1 SGDLS, CDR2 YYNGEE. V shed 0 bases and J 4 bases; nucleotides not matched to a gene: 2. The DNA for the CDR3 is TGTGCCAGCAGCGTAGGGGCGGGAGGGTACAATGAGCAGTTCTTC. This codes for CASSVGAGGYNEQFF.

This clonotype was counted many times. The chain employs TRBV6-5 and TRBJ1-1; D gene uncertain. The CDR3 totals 12 residues. V shed 3 bases and J shed 4 bases, with 6 bases lying between them. CDR1 and CDR2 (germline): MNHEY, SVGAGI. The CDR3 here is CASSYASTEAFF. The CDR3 bases are TGTGCCAGCAGTTATGCCAGCACTGAAGCTTTCTTT.

The rearrangement links TRBV30 to TRBJ1-1; possibly TRBD1 for D (5 bases). Germline CDR1 and CDR2: GTSNPN and SVGIG (reference sequence). This CDR3 contains 13 residues. Trimming took 5 bases from V and 2 from J, leaving 12 bases between them. CDR3 residues: CAWGTSSNTEAFF. CDR3 coding DNA: TGTGCCTGGGGGACTTCCTCCAACACTGAAGCTTTCTTT. Together with reference TRBV30 and TRBJ1-1, the CDR3 gives the full variable domain: SQTIHQWPATLVQPVGSPLSLECTVEGTSNPNLYWYRQAAGRGLQLLFYSVGIGQISSEVPQNLSASRPQDRQFILSSKKLLLSDSGFYLCAWGTSSNTEAFFGQGTRLTVV.

The chain employs TRBV24-1 and TRBJ2-1, with TRBD2 as a possible D gene (5 bases). The CDR3 length is 13 residues. The ends were cut back, 8 bases at V and 1 base at J, with 8 bases in the middle. Germline-derived CDR1 and CDR2 are KGHDR and SFDVKD. CDR3 coding DNA: TGTGCCACCATCGGGGAGTCCTACAATGAGCAGTTCTTC. Encoded protein: CATIGESYNEQFF.

This clonotype was seen many times. The chain joins TRBV5-1 to TRBJ2-4, with 12 nucleotides matching TRBD2. Unmatched junction bases numbered 9, after V lost 2 bases and J lost 9 bases. In germline, CDR1 is SGHRS, CDR2 YFSETQ. This CDR3 is 16 amino acids long. The CDR3 is CASSFGDGLAGSIQYF. The CDR3 DNA reads TGCGCCAGCAGCTTTGGAGACGGACTAGCGGGAAGCATTCAGTACTTC.